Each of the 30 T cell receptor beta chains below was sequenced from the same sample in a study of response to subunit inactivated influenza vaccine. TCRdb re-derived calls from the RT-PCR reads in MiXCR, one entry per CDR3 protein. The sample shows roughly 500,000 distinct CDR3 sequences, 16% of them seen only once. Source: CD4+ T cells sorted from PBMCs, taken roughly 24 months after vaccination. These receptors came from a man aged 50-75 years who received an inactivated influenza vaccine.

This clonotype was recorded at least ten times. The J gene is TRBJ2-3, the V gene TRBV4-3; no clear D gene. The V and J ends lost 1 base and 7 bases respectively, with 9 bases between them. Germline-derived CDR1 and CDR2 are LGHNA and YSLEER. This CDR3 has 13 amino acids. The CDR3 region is CASSQGPENTQYF. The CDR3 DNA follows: TGCGCCAGCAGCCAAGGGCCGGAGAATACGCAGTATTTT.

The CDR3 is CASSRSGSYTEAFF. DNA for the CDR3: TGTGCCAGCAGTAGGTCAGGTTCGTACACTGAAGCTTTCTTT. The chain carries TRBV28 and TRBJ1-1, with no clear D. The CDR3 covers 14 residues. Germline V lookup: CDR1 MDHEN, CDR2 SYDVKM. V lost 5 bases, J lost 3 bases, and 13 bases lay in between.

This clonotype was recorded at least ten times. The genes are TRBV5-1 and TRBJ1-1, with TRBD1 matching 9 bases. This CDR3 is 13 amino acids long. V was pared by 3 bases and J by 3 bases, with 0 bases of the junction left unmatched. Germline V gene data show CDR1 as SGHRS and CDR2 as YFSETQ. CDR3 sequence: CASSWTGDTEAFF. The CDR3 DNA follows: TGCGCCAGCAGCTGGACAGGGGACACTGAAGCTTTCTTT.

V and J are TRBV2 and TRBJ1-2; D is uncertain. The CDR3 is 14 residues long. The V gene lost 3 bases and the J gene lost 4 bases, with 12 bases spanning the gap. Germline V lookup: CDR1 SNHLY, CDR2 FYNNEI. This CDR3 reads CASSEALGTYGYTF. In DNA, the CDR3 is TGTGCCAGCAGTGAGGCGTTGGGTACCTATGGCTACACCTTC.

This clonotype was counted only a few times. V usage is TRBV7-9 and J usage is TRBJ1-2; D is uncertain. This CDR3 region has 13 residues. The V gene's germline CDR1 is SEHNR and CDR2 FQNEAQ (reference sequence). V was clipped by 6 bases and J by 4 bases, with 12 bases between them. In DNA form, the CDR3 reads TGTGCCAGCAGTCCCAGTGCTAGCTATGGCTACACCTTC. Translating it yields CASSPSASYGYTF. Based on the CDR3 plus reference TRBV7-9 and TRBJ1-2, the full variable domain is DTGVSQNPRHKITKRGQNVTFRCDPISEHNRLYWYRQTLGQGPEFLTYFQNEAQLEKSRLLSDRFSAERPKGSFSTLEIQRTEQGDSAMYLCASSPSASYGYTFGSGTRLTVV.

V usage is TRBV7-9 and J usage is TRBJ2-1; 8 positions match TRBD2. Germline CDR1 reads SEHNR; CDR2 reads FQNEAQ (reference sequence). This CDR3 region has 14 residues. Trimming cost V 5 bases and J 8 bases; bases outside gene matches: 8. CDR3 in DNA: TGTGCCAGCAGCCCGGGGACTAGAAGGGATGAGCAGTTCTTC. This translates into CASSPGTRRDEQFF.

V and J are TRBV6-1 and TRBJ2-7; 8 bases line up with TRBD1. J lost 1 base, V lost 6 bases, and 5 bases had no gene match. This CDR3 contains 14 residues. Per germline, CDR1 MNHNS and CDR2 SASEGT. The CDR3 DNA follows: TGTGCCAGCAGATCGACAGGGGAATCCTACGAGCAGTACTTC. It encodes CASRSTGESYEQYF.

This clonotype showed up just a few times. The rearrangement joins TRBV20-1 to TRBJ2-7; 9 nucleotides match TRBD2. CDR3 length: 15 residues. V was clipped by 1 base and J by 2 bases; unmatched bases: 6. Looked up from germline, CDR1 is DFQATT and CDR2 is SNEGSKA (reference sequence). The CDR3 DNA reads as TGCAGTGCTAGAGGTAGACTAGCGGTTCCCTACGAGCAGTACTTC. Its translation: CSARGRLAVPYEQYF.

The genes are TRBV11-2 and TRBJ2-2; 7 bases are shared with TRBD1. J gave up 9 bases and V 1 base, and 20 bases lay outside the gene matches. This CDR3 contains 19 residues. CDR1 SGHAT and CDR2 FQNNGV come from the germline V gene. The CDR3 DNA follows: TGTGCCAGCAGCTTAGTTGGGAGTTATAGGGGGCGCAGGACCAGGGAGCTGTTTTTT. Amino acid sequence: CASSLVGSYRGRRTRELFF.

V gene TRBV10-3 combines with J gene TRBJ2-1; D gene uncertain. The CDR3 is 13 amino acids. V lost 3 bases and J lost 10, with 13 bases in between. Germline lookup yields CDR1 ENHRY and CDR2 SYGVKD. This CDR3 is CAISESPEREQFF. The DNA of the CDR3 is TGTGCCATCAGTGAATCCCCAGAACGGGAGCAGTTCTTC.

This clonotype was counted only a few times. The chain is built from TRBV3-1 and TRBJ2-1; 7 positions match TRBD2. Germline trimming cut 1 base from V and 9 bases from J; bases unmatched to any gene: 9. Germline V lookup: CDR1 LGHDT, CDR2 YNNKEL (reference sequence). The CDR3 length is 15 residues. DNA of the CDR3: TGTGCCAGCAGCCAAGGGACTAGAGGGTTCGGTGAGCAGTTCTTC. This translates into CASSQGTRGFGEQFF.

Here the CDR3 reads CASSQPGDSGYTF. The CDR3 DNA follows: TGTGCCAGCAGCCAACCAGGGGATTCTGGCTACACCTTC. The chain employs TRBV3-1 and TRBJ1-2; perhaps TRBD1 as D (6 bases). The CDR3 spans 13 residues. Germline CDR1 reads LGHDT; CDR2 reads YNNKEL (reference sequence). The V and J ends lost 2 bases and 7 bases respectively, with 11 bases between them.

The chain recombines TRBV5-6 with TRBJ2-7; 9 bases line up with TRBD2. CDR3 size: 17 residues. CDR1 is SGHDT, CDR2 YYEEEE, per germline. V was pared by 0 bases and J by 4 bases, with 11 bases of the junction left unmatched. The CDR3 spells CASSLAALAGNVYEQYF. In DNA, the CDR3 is TGTGCCAGCAGCTTGGCAGCGCTAGCGGGGAATGTTTACGAGCAGTACTTC.

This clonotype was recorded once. The CDR3 coding sequence is TGTGCCAGCAGCCGAAGATCTGGAAACACCATATATTTT. This sequence encodes CASSRRSGNTIYF. The chain is built from TRBV14 and TRBJ1-3; D ambiguous. The V gene's germline CDR1 is SGHDN and CDR2 FVKESK. CDR3 length: 13 residues. Trimming removed 4 bases at V and 1 base at J, with 5 bases between.

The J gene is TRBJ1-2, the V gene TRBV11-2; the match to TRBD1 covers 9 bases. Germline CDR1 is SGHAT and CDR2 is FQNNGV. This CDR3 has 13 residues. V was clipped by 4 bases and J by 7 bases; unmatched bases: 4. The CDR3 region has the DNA TGTGCCAGCAGCTGGGGACAGGGATCTGGCTACACCTTC. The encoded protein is CASSWGQGSGYTF.

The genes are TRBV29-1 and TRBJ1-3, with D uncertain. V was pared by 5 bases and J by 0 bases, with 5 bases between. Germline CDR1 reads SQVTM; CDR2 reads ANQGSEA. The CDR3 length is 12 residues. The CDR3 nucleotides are TGCAGCGTTCTGATCTCTGGAAACACCATATATTTT. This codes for CSVLISGNTIYF.

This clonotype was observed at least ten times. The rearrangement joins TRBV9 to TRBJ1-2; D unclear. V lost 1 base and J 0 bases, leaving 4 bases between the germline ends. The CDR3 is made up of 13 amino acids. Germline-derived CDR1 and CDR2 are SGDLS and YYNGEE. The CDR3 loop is CASSVISNYGYTF. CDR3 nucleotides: TGTGCCAGCAGCGTAATATCTAACTATGGCTACACCTTC.

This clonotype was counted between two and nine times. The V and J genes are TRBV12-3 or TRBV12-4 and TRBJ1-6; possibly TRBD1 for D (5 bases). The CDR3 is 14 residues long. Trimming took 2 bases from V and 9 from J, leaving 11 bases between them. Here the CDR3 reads CASSLQGSRSPLHF. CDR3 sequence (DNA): TGTGCCAGCAGTTTACAGGGATCGCGTTCACCCCTCCACTTT.

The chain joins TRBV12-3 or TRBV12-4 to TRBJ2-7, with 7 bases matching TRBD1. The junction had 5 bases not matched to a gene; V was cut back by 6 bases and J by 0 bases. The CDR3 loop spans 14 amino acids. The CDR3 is CASREDRSSYEQYF. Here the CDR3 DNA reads TGTGCCAGCAGAGAGGACAGGAGCTCCTACGAGCAGTACTTC.

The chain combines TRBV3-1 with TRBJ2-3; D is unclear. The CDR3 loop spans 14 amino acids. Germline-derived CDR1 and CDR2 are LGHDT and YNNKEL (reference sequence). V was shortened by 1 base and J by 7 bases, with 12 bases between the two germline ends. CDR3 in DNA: TGTGCCAGCAGCCAAGGGGTTCGAGACAATACGCAGTATTTT. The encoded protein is CASSQGVRDNTQYF.

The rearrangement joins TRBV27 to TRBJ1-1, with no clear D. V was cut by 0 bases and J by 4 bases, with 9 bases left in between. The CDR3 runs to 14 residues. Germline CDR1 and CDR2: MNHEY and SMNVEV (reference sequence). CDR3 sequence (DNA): TGTGCCAGCAGTTTATCCCTGATTGGCACTGAAGCTTTCTTT. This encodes CASSLSLIGTEAFF.

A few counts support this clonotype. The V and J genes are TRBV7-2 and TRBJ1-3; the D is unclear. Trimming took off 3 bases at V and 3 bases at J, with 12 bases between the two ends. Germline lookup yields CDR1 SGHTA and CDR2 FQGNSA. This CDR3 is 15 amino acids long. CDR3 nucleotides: TGTGCCAGCAGCTTTACCGTTGGAAGTGGAAACACCATATATTTT. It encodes CASSFTVGSGNTIYF. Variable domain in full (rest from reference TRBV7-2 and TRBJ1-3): GAGVSQSPSNKVTEKGKDVELRCDPISGHTALYWYRQSLGQGLEFLIYFQGNSAPDKSGLPSDRFSAERTGGSVSTLTIQRTQQEDSAVYLCASSFTVGSGNTIYFGEGSWLTVV.

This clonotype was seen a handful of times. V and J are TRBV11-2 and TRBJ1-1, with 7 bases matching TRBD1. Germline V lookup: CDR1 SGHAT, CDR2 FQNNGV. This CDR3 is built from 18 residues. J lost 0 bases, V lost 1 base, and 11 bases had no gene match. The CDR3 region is CASSLVRTGNNMNTEAFF. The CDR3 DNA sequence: TGTGCCAGCAGCTTAGTTCGGACAGGCAACAATATGAACACTGAAGCTTTCTTT.

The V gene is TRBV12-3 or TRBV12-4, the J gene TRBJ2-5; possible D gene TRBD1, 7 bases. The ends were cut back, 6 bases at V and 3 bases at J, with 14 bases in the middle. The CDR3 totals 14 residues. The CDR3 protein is CASSGGGWEETQYF. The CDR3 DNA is TGTGCCAGCAGCGGAGGGGGCTGGGAAGAGACCCAGTACTTC.

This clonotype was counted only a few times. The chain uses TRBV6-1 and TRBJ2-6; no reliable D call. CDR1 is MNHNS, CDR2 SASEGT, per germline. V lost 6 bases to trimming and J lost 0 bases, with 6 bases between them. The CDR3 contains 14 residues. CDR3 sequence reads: CASRGTSGANVLTF. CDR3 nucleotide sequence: TGTGCCAGCAGGGGAACCTCTGGGGCCAACGTCCTGACTTTC.

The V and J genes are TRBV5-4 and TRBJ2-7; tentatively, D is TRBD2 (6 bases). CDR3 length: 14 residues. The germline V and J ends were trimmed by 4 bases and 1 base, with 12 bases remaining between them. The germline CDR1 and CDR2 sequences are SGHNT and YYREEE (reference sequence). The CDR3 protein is CASSRGRESYEQYF. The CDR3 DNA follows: TGTGCCAGCAGCCGGGGCCGGGAGTCCTACGAGCAGTACTTC.

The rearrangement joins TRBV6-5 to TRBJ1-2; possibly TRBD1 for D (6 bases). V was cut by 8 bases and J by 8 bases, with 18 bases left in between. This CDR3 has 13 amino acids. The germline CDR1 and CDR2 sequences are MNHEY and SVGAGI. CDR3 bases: TGTGCCAGCCATTACAACAGGGACCGGGGCTACACCTTC. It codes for CASHYNRDRGYTF.

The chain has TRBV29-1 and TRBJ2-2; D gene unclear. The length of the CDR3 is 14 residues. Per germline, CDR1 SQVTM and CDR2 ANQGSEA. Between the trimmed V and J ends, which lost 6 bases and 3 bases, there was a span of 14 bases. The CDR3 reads CSVSDAVHTGELFF. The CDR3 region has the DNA TGCAGCGTCTCCGATGCGGTACACACCGGGGAGCTGTTTTTT.

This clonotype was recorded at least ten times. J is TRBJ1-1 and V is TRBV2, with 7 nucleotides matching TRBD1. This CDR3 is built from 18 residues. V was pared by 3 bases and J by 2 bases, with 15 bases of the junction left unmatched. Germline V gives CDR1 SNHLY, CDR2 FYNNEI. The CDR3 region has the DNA TGTGCCAGCAGTGACATAACTCTGGCCGGGACAGCCAACACTGAAGCTTTCTTT. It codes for CASSDITLAGTANTEAFF.

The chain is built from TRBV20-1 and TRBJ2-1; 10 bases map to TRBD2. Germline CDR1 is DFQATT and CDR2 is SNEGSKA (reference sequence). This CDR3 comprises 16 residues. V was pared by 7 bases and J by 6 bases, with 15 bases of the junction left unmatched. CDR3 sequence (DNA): TGCAGTGTCCGCACAGATACTAGCGGGAAGCTCAATGAGCAGTTCTTC. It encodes CSVRTDTSGKLNEQFF.